The 24 T cell receptor beta chains given below trace back to one sample, sequenced in a study of T cell responses to AZD1222 COVID-19 vaccine. TCRdb's copy holds only in-frame clones and misses some; the assay was immunoSEQ multiplex PCR. The sample contains some 85,000 clones, roughly 90% of which appear only once. The specimen was peripheral blood, collected on day 0 of AZD1222 vaccination. The receptors derive from an adult in good health.

The V gene is TRBV7-2, the J gene TRBJ2-7; D may correspond to TRBD1 or TRBD2 (5 bases each). The CDR3 loop spans 16 amino acids. The V end was cut by 5 bases, the J end by 6 bases, with 23 bases between. CDR1 is SGHTA and CDR2 is FQGNSA in the germline V gene. The CDR3, as DNA: TGTGCCAGCAGCCCCGAGGGACCCAGAATCGCAGGCGAGCAGTACTTC. Protein product: CASSPEGPRIAGEQYF.

The V gene is TRBV27, the J gene TRBJ2-7; D tentatively reads TRBD1 or TRBD2 (5 bases each). The CDR3 runs 13 residues. V lost 5 bases and J lost 3, with 11 bases in between. CDR1 and CDR2 from the germline V gene are MNHEY and SMNVEV (reference sequence). The CDR3, as DNA: TGTGCCAGCAGTGGGGGAGTCATCTACGAGCAGTACTTC. This gives the protein CASSGGVIYEQYF.

This rearrangement joins TRBV27 to TRBJ2-5; no definite D call. Deletions cut 4 bases from V and 0 bases from J, with 0 bases between. The CDR3 runs 11 residues. Per germline, CDR1 MNHEY and CDR2 SMNVEV (reference sequence). CDR3 region: CASSYQETQYF. The CDR3 nucleotides read TGTGCCAGCAGTTACCAAGAGACCCAGTACTTC.

CDR3 amino acids: CASSSGSNEQFF. Here the CDR3 DNA reads TGTGCCAGCAGTTCCGGGTCCAATGAGCAGTTCTTC. The chain joins TRBV6-5 to TRBJ2-1; D gene uncertain. V dropped 4 bases and J dropped 6 bases, with 7 bases sitting between them. The CDR3 sequence is 12 residues long. Germline V lookup: CDR1 MNHEY, CDR2 SVGAGI.

As DNA, the CDR3 is TGCGCCAGCAGCCCGACAGGGACCAACTATGGCTACACCTTC. Translation: CASSPTGTNYGYTF. This chain connects TRBV5-1 to TRBJ1-2, with 7 bases that match TRBD1. V was pared by 4 bases and J by 2 bases, with 5 bases of the junction left unmatched. Germline V lookup: CDR1 SGHRS, CDR2 YFSETQ. The CDR3 length is 14 residues.

The chain carries TRBV25-1 and TRBJ2-4; 9 bases align to TRBD1. Germline CDR1 and CDR2: MGHDK and SYGVNS. This CDR3 comprises 14 residues. CDR3 in amino acids: CAKAGQGPQNIQYF. The DNA for the CDR3 is TGTGCAAAAGCGGGACAGGGACCTCAAAACATTCAGTACTTC.

This chain uses TRBV30 with TRBJ1-1; D gene ambiguous. The ends were cut back, 2 bases at V and 7 bases at J, with 11 bases in the middle. The CDR3 is 12 residues long. CDR1 is GTSNPN and CDR2 is SVGIG in the germline V gene (reference sequence). The CDR3 loop is CAWSLRAHEAFF. The DNA of the CDR3 is TGTGCCTGGAGTCTGAGGGCGCATGAAGCTTTCTTT. The variable domain in full, with the rest retrieved from reference TRBV30 and TRBJ1-1, is SQTIHQWPATLVQPVGSPLSLECTVEGTSNPNLYWYRQAAGRGLQLLFYSVGIGQISSEVPQNLSASRPQDRQFILSSKKLLLSDSGFYLCAWSLRAHEAFFGQGTRLTVV.

The chain links TRBV9 to TRBJ2-5; TRBD2 matches at 14 bases. Per germline, CDR1 SGDLS and CDR2 YYNGEE. V shed 4 bases, J shed 5 bases, and the junction held 7 bases outside the gene matches. The CDR3 is 16 amino acids. CDR3 loop: CASSQGLAGVGETQYF. The CDR3 coding sequence is TGTGCCAGCAGCCAGGGACTAGCGGGAGTCGGGGAGACCCAGTACTTC.

The chain joins TRBV27 to TRBJ2-3; D unclear. CDR1 and CDR2 from the germline V gene are MNHEY and SMNVEV (reference sequence). The CDR3 is made up of 14 amino acids. The V end was cut by 8 bases, the J end by 2 bases, with 14 bases between. CDR3 amino acids: CASGRSDFTDTQYF. CDR3 nucleotides: TGTGCCAGCGGACGGAGTGACTTCACAGATACGCAGTATTTT.

This chain joins TRBV29-1 and TRBJ2-1; the match to TRBD1 covers 8 bases. Germline CDR1 is SQVTM and CDR2 is ANQGSEA. This CDR3 is 14 amino acids long. After removal of 6 bases from V and 7 bases from J, the junction contained 11 bases not matched to a gene. CDR3: CSVRTGWVFNEQFF. The CDR3 DNA is TGCAGCGTGCGGACAGGGTGGGTTTTTAATGAGCAGTTCTTC.

Written as DNA, the CDR3 is TGTGCCAGTAGTACCAAACGACAGACAAACACCATATATTTT. Protein: CASSTKRQTNTIYF. This chain connects TRBV19 to TRBJ1-3; weak D call: TRBD1 (5 bases). Germline CDR1 and CDR2: LNHDA and SQIVND (reference sequence). There are 14 residues in the CDR3. V gave up 4 bases and J gave up 6 bases, with 13 bases separating them. The variable domain in full, with the rest retrieved from reference TRBV19 and TRBJ1-3, is DGGITQSPKYLFRKEGQNVTLSCEQNLNHDAMYWYRQDPGQGLRLIYYSQIVNDFQKGDIAEGYSVSREKKESFPLTVTSAQKNPTAFYLCASSTKRQTNTIYFGEGSWLTVV.

The chain has TRBV3-1 (or the pseudogene TRBV3-2) and TRBJ1-2, with D perhaps matching TRBD1 (5 bases). Looked up from germline, CDR1 is LGHDT and CDR2 is YNNKEL (reference sequence). The CDR3 extends over 13 amino acids. V lost 3 bases, J lost 5 bases, and 10 bases lay in between. The CDR3 DNA sequence: TGTGCCAGCAGCCATGTCGCAGGGTATGGCTACACCTTC. Protein: CASSHVAGYGYTF.

This chain uses TRBV12-5 with TRBJ2-1, with 7 bases fitting TRBD1. CDR3 length: 18 amino acids. Germline lookup yields CDR1 LGHNT and CDR2 FRNRAP. The junction had 15 bases not matched to a gene; V was cut back by 0 bases and J by 7 bases. CDR3 residues: CASGLVWTGRAGTNEQFF. Here the CDR3 DNA reads TGTGCTAGTGGTTTGGTATGGACAGGCCGCGCAGGTACTAATGAGCAGTTCTTC.

This chain connects TRBV5-1 to TRBJ2-7; 7 nucleotides align to TRBD1. This CDR3 has 13 amino acids. CDR1 is SGHRS and CDR2 is YFSETQ in the germline V gene. V was pared by 3 bases and J by 4 bases, with 4 bases of the junction left unmatched. The CDR3 sequence is CASSYTGEYEQYF. The CDR3 nucleotides are TGCGCCAGCAGCTATACAGGGGAGTACGAGCAGTACTTC.

This chain uses TRBV11-3 with TRBJ2-3; D not resolved. CDR1 and CDR2 (germline): SGHNT, YENEEA. V was trimmed by 8 bases and J by 3 bases, leaving 21 bases between them. This CDR3 is built from 16 residues. In DNA form, the CDR3 reads TGTGCCAGCTCCTCCTCGGCCGGGCTCGGGACAGATACGCAGTATTTT. Its protein is CASSSSAGLGTDTQYF.

The V and J genes are TRBV5-1 and TRBJ2-1; no definite D call. CDR3 size: 15 residues. The V end was cut by 1 base, the J end by 9 bases, with 17 bases between. Per germline, CDR1 SGHRS and CDR2 YFSETQ. For the CDR3, the DNA is TGCGCCAGCAGCTTGACCGATACCTGGGCCGGTGAGCAGTTCTTC. Its protein product is CASSLTDTWAGEQFF.

V and J are TRBV12-2 and TRBJ2-7; the table's D gene call, TRBD2, was not cross checked with the DNA. TRBV12-2 counts as a pseudogene. The CDR3 totals 15 residues. CDR3 in amino acids: CASRPSGGTQRWQYF. CDR3 nucleotides: TGTGCAAGTCGCCCCTCGGGGGGGACACAGAGGTGGCAGTACTTC.

The chain combines TRBV7-2 with TRBJ2-5, with TRBD2 as a possible D gene (6 bases). This CDR3 region has 16 residues. Trimming removed 5 bases from V and 1 base from J, with 17 bases in between. Per germline, CDR1 SGHTA and CDR2 FQGNSA. In DNA, the CDR3 is TGTGCCAGCAGCCCCCCAGGAGGGTCCCTCCAAGAGACCCAGTACTTC. It codes for CASSPPGGSLQETQYF.

The chain joins TRBV7-3 to TRBJ2-5; TRBD2 is a possible D gene (6 bases). V gave up 2 bases and J gave up 4 bases, with 8 bases separating them. Looked up from germline, CDR1 is SGHTA and CDR2 is FQGTGA. The CDR3 runs 13 residues. The CDR3 sequence is CASSLGGGETQYF. The DNA for the CDR3 is TGTGCCAGCAGCTTAGGGGGAGGAGAGACCCAGTACTTC.

The chain joins TRBV19 to TRBJ2-1; TRBD2 matches at 10 bases. From germline, CDR1 is LNHDA and CDR2 SQIVND (reference sequence). This CDR3 has 14 residues. With 6 bases clipped from V and 4 bases from J, the junction kept 3 bases outside the gene matches. The CDR3 loop reads CASRLAGAYNEQFF. CDR3 nucleotide sequence: TGTGCCAGTAGGCTAGCGGGAGCGTACAATGAGCAGTTCTTC. The full variable domain, rest sourced from reference TRBV19 and TRBJ2-1, is DGGITQSPKYLFRKEGQNVTLSCEQNLNHDAMYWYRQDPGQGLRLIYYSQIVNDFQKGDIAEGYSVSREKKESFPLTVTSAQKNPTAFYLCASRLAGAYNEQFFGPGTRLTVL.

The chain has TRBV7-3 and TRBJ2-2; 9 bases are shared with TRBD2. CDR1 is SGHTA and CDR2 is FQGTGA in the germline V gene. J lost 0 bases, V lost 4 bases, and 3 bases had no gene match. The CDR3 runs to 16 residues. CDR3 DNA sequence: TGTGCCAGCAGCTCGTCTAGCGGGGCGAACACCGGGGAGCTGTTTTTT. Its translation: CASSSSSGANTGELFF.

This clone was observed a few times. The J gene is TRBJ1-1, the V gene TRBV5-5, with D unresolved. V shed 1 base and J shed 8 bases, with 12 bases lying between them. The CDR3 runs to 13 residues. Germline V gene sequence: CDR1 SGHKS, CDR2 YYEKEE (reference sequence). The CDR3 spells CASSLNAGREAFF. The CDR3, as DNA: TGTGCCAGCAGCTTGAATGCCGGCCGAGAAGCTTTCTTT. Looking up the rest from reference TRBV5-5 and TRBJ1-1 gives the full variable domain: DAGVTQSPTHLIKTRGQQVTLRCSPISGHKSVSWYQQVLGQGPQFIFQYYEKEERGRGNFPDRFSARQFPNYSSELNVNALLLGDSALYLCASSLNAGREAFFGQGTRLTVV.

V is TRBV5-1 and J is TRBJ1-2; 9 bases line up with TRBD1. The CDR3 extends over 15 amino acids. V dropped 4 bases and J dropped 2; count of bases not matched to a gene: 6. From germline, CDR1 is SGHRS and CDR2 YFSETQ. CDR3 sequence reads: CASSRTGTGNYGYTF. In DNA form, the CDR3 reads TGCGCCAGCAGCCGGACCGGGACAGGGAACTATGGCTACACCTTC.

The chain employs TRBV28 and TRBJ1-2; 8 bases align to TRBD1. The germline CDR1 and CDR2 sequences are MDHEN and SYDVKM. The CDR3 runs to 16 residues. V was clipped by 7 bases and J by 8 bases; unmatched bases: 18. CDR3 in amino acids: CASTLPAGQGIKGYTF. Written as DNA, the CDR3 is TGTGCCAGCACCCTCCCGGCTGGACAGGGAATAAAAGGCTACACCTTC.